The following is a TCR beta chain sequence with its context. Its antigen remains unknown. This sample is part of a study of CD8 T cells in ankylosing spondylitis. Study-wide points: Past studies reported some motif variants in reactive arthritis synovial fluid and blood. The study looked at matched synovial fluid samples from ankylosing spondylitis patients. Disease-linked clones were reported to be significantly enriched there. Eight highly homologous variants made up a TCR beta motif, and this motif appeared characteristic of ankylosing spondylitis blood. The disease-linked clones had a CD8+ phenotype and low blood frequencies.

The trim removed 5 bases at V and 7 bases at J, leaving 14 bases unmatched. The CDR3 spans 16 residues. Quantitative barcoded 5'-RACE was used to prepare TCR beta libraries. TCRdb reanalysed the 5' RACE reads using MiXCR and keeps one entry per CDR3 protein. Of 350,000 to 550,000 distinct CDR3 sequences in the sample, roughly a quarter were seen once. This rearrangement joins TRBV12-3 or TRBV12-4 to TRBJ2-1; 7 bases agree with TRBD1. Source material: blood, either unsorted or a sorted T cell fraction (not recorded which). The TCR originated in a male donor with ankylosing spondylitis. As DNA, the CDR3 is TGTGCCAGCAGTCACCTCAGGGGGATCGGCCAGAATGAGCAGTTCTTC. It yields the protein CASSHLRGIGQNEQFF.